Detailed here is one T cell receptor (beta chain). The antigen remains unidentified. The data were produced by immunoSEQ multiplex PCR, yet TCRdb's version contains in-frame clones alone and is incomplete. The sample consists of roughly 2.5 million clones, about 92% of them appearing once. These data originate in a study of shared clonotypes between healthy human individuals. Study findings and constraints: Naive subsets tended to show greater estimated richness than memory subsets. Clonotypes shared by all four donors outscored non-shared clonotypes in generation probability.

This CDR3 contains 20 residues. The ends were cut back, 9 bases at V and 5 bases at J, with 35 bases in the middle. Germline V CDR1 and CDR2: LNHNV, YYDKDF (reference sequence). Splitting the CD4+ cells yielded a CD45RA+ naive subset and a CD45RA-negative memory subset. Sequenced input: naive CD4+ T cells sorted from blood. Regarding subset: CD45RA+ positively selected. The clonotype originates from a man between 18 and 29 years old in good health. The J gene is TRBJ1-5, the V gene TRBV15; D remains ambiguous. The CDR3 reads CATSGLSAPGRIGPYQPQHF. The DNA for the CDR3 is TGTGCCACATCAGGTTTATCAGCCCCAGGTCGTATCGGCCCCTATCAGCCCCAGCATTTT.